Included here is one T cell receptor beta chain sequence, with context. Its specificity is not known. This entry belongs to a study of T cells after yellow fever vaccination. For the study at large: Low-cell-number fractions underwent preparation using SMART-Seq v4 Ultra Low Input. Overall study results and limits: Most primary-vaccination clones reappeared after the booster (96% CD4, 75% to 90% CD8).

This CDR3 is 12 amino acids long. The germline V gene has CDR1 DFQATT and CDR2 SNEGSKA (reference sequence). The V gene lost 0 bases and the J gene lost 6 bases, with 5 bases spanning the gap. They built TCR cDNA with 5'RACE template switching, a step that put in a universal primer site and UMIs. Via MiXCR, TCRdb re-called the 5' RACE reads, giving one row per CDR3 protein. Of some 300,000 distinct CDR3 sequences listed, around 8.6% are singletons. The clonotype originates from a man between 18 and 35 years old who received the YFV17D yellow fever vaccine. This specimen consisted of CD4+ T cells sorted from PBMCs, obtained 5 days after the yellow fever booster vaccination. This sequence joins TRBV20-1 and TRBJ2-2; no clear D. The CDR3 loop reads CSARDPAGELFF. The CDR3 DNA reads as TGCAGTGCTAGAGACCCCGCCGGGGAGCTGTTTTTT.